These 15 T cell receptor beta chains were sequenced from one sample in a study of shared clonotypes between healthy human individuals. The data were produced by immunoSEQ multiplex PCR, yet TCRdb's version contains in-frame clones alone and is incomplete. This sample has about 670,000 clones; 55% to 75% occur once, and the top ten carry less than 2%. Sequenced material: memory CD4+ T cells sorted from blood. The subset here: CD45RA-negative fraction. All receptors come from a woman aged 25-40 years in good health.

The count of this clone is one. The chain links TRBV5-6 to TRBJ2-1; 10 nucleotides agree with TRBD2. Trimming took 4 bases from V and 5 from J; bases not matched to a gene: 15. The CDR3 contains 18 residues. Germline CDR1 is SGHDT and CDR2 is YYEEEE. The CDR3 nucleotides are TGTGCCAGCAGCCACGCCCTGGGGCTAGCGGGAGAGGACAATGAGCAGTTCTTC. Encoded protein: CASSHALGLAGEDNEQFF.

The rearrangement links TRBV7-2 to TRBJ2-2; possibly TRBD2 for D (6 bases). Germline values: CDR1 SGHTA, CDR2 FQGNSA. The CDR3 runs to 16 residues. V shed 5 bases and J shed 7 bases, with 20 bases lying between them. The CDR3 sequence: CASSRPTRGLDGELFF. DNA for the CDR3: TGTGCCAGCAGCCGACCGACTAGAGGCTTGGACGGGGAGCTGTTTTTT.

The table lists this clone with a count of one. CDR3 amino acids: CAWSPGGTSSDTIYF. DNA of the CDR3: TGTGCCTGGAGTCCTGGGGGGACTTCATCGGACACCATATATTTT. The chain links TRBV30 to TRBJ1-3, with D tentatively TRBD1 (5 bases). This CDR3 comprises 15 residues. Germline CDR1 GTSNPN, CDR2 SVGIG (reference sequence). Deletions cut 2 bases from V and 8 bases from J, with 19 bases between.

The rearrangement joins TRBV7-9 to TRBJ2-5; D is uncertain. The V end was cut by 2 bases, the J end by 4 bases, with 8 bases between. The CDR3 totals 13 residues. Germline V CDR1 and CDR2: SEHNR, FQNEAQ (reference sequence). This chain's CDR3 is CASSLQVGETQYF. CDR3 nucleotides: TGTGCCAGCAGCTTACAGGTCGGAGAGACCCAGTACTTC.

V is TRBV2 and J is TRBJ2-2; TRBD2 might be the D (6 bases). Trimming removed 7 bases at V and 6 bases at J, with 18 bases between. The CDR3 spans 15 residues. From germline, CDR1 is SNHLY and CDR2 FYNNEI. CDR3 in DNA: TGTGCCAGCAAGGGGAGACTAGTAGTCTCCGGGGAGCTGTTTTTT. Its protein product is CASKGRLVVSGELFF.

The chain uses TRBV5-4 and TRBJ2-7; 11 bases fit TRBD2. J gave up 0 bases and V 6 bases, and 5 bases lay outside the gene matches. Germline V gene data show CDR1 as SGHNT and CDR2 as YYREEE (reference sequence). This CDR3 spans 15 amino acids. This CDR3 reads CASTLGTSGSYEQYF. CDR3 coding DNA: TGTGCCAGCACCCTGGGGACTAGCGGCTCCTACGAGCAGTACTTC. The variable domain in full, completed from reference TRBV5-4 and TRBJ2-7, reads ETGVTQSPTHLIKTRGQQVTLRCSSQSGHNTVSWYQQALGQGPQFIFQYYREEENGRGNFPPRFSGLQFPNYSSELNVNALELDDSALYLCASTLGTSGSYEQYFGPGTRLTVT.

The chain combines TRBV25-1 with TRBJ2-3; TRBD1 matches at 8 bases. Germline CDR1 and CDR2: MGHDK and SYGVNS. V lost 0 bases and J lost 6; bases outside the gene matches: 8. This CDR3 is 16 amino acids long. The DNA of the CDR3 is TGTGCCAGCAGTGAATATGGCAGGGGGCCAGGGGATACGCAGTATTTT. This sequence encodes CASSEYGRGPGDTQYF.

V is TRBV5-4 and J is TRBJ2-1, with 8 bases lining up with TRBD2. The germline V gene has CDR1 SGHNT and CDR2 YYREEE (reference sequence). V shed 0 bases, J shed 1 base, and the junction held 3 bases outside the gene matches. This CDR3 comprises 16 residues. The CDR3 here is CASSLGAGESYNEQFF. CDR3 coding DNA: TGTGCCAGCAGCTTGGGAGCGGGAGAATCCTACAATGAGCAGTTCTTC.

The chain uses TRBV2 and TRBJ2-7; 14 bases match TRBD2. This CDR3 region has 15 residues. CDR1 is SNHLY, CDR2 FYNNEI, per germline. The J segment lost 4 bases and the V segment lost 4 bases, leaving 3 bases of the junction unmatched. The chain's CDR3 is CASSGGLAGVYEQYF. Written as DNA, the CDR3 is TGTGCCAGCAGTGGGGGACTAGCGGGAGTATACGAGCAGTACTTC.

The J gene is TRBJ2-6, the V gene TRBV19; D may be TRBD2 (5 bases). Germline V gene lookup returns CDR1 LNHDA and CDR2 SQIVND (reference sequence). This CDR3 region has 15 residues. V was trimmed by 9 bases and J by 2 bases, leaving 14 bases between them. This CDR3 reads CASKREPAGANVLTF. For the CDR3, the DNA is TGTGCCAGCAAAAGGGAGCCTGCTGGGGCCAACGTCCTGACTTTC.

The V call is TRBV11-2, the J call TRBJ2-3, with D possibly TRBD1 on 6 matching bases. Per the germline V gene, CDR1 is SGHAT and CDR2 is FQNNGV. Deletions cut 5 bases from V and 14 bases from J, with 17 bases between. The CDR3 is made up of 12 amino acids. CDR3 sequence: CASSRPTGSPYF. CDR3 nucleotide sequence: TGTGCCAGCAGCCGACCCACAGGGTCTCCGTATTTT.

The gene calls are TRBV6-6 and TRBJ2-3, with D perhaps TRBD2 (6 bases). Trimming pared 1 base from V and 4 bases from J, leaving 12 bases between. Germline V gene lookup returns CDR1 MNHNY and CDR2 SVGAGI (reference sequence). This CDR3 has 15 amino acids. The CDR3 is CASSYYTGEADTQYF. The CDR3 bases are TGTGCCAGCAGTTACTATACGGGAGAAGCAGATACGCAGTATTTT.

The chain recombines TRBV19 with TRBJ2-5, with D possibly being TRBD1 (6 bases). This CDR3 spans 14 amino acids. Germline lookup yields CDR1 LNHDA and CDR2 SQIVND (reference sequence). V was pared by 6 bases and J by 4 bases, with 15 bases between. As DNA, the CDR3 is TGTGCCAGTAGCCACCCCGTAGGGGGAGAGACCCAGTACTTC. Its translation is CASSHPVGGETQYF.

This rearrangement joins TRBV27 to TRBJ2-5, with 13 bases matching TRBD2. V trimming: 6 bases; J trimming: 5 bases; junction bases outside the gene matches: 3. The CDR3 spans 14 residues. CDR1 is MNHEY and CDR2 is SMNVEV in the germline V gene (reference sequence). In DNA form, the CDR3 reads TGTGCCAGCAGCAGACTAGCGGGAGGCGAGACCCAGTACTTC. Its protein product is CASSRLAGGETQYF.

V is TRBV11-3 and J is TRBJ1-5; D call uncertain. Germline assignment: CDR1 SGHNT and CDR2 YENEEA. V gave up 1 base and J gave up 2 bases, with 0 bases separating them. CDR3 size: 12 residues. CDR3 loop: CASSLGNQPQHF. DNA of the CDR3: TGTGCCAGCAGCTTAGGCAATCAGCCCCAGCATTTT.